Each of the 20 T cell receptor beta chains below was sequenced from the same sample in a study of blood T cell repertoires in COVID-19 (dated by TCRdb to about 2020). Receptor amplification or capture employed the immunoSEQ multiplex PCR assay. TCRdb limited this immuneACCESS table to in-frame rearrangements with V and J called. A share of clones is missing; checked studies link under half to unresolved V genes, and the rest is unexplained. The sample records about 260,000 clones, approximately 84% of which are singletons. The top ten constitute approximately 9% of the sample. The specimen sequenced was peripheral blood. These TCRs come from a human donor in a cohort sampled during active COVID-19.

The chain links TRBV27 to TRBJ2-1; 15 nucleotides agree with TRBD2. The CDR3 covers 17 residues. V lost 3 bases to trimming and J lost 7 bases; unmatched junction nucleotides: 7. The germline gives CDR1 MNHEY, CDR2 SMNVEV (reference sequence). This chain's CDR3 is CASSFLGLAGGFNEQFF. The CDR3 bases are TGTGCCAGCAGTTTTTTAGGACTAGCGGGAGGGTTTAATGAGCAGTTCTTC.

This clone was recorded once. For the CDR3, the DNA is TGTGCCAGCAGCTTGAAGGGGGACAGGGGTTATGAAAAACTGTTTTTT. It specifies CASSLKGDRGYEKLFF. V and J are TRBV7-9 and TRBJ1-4, with TRBD1 identical over 10 bases. The CDR3 is made up of 16 amino acids. Germline-derived CDR1 and CDR2 are SEHNR and FQNEAQ (reference sequence). V shed 3 bases and J 6 bases; nucleotides not matched to a gene: 7.

The chain employs TRBV6-5 and TRBJ2-7; D gene uncertain. V lost 2 bases to trimming and J lost 0 bases, with 5 bases between them. The CDR3 is 13 residues long. The germline V gene has CDR1 MNHEY and CDR2 SVGAGI. The CDR3 sequence: CASSYTSSYEQYF. CDR3 DNA sequence: TGTGCCAGCAGTTACACAAGCTCCTACGAGCAGTACTTC.

V gene TRBV12-2 combines with J gene TRBJ2-4; TRBD2, the D gene given by the table, was not confirmed from the DNA. TRBV12-2 is a pseudogene. CDR3 size: 15 residues. The CDR3 coding sequence is TGTGCAAGTCGCTTAGCGCTCGGGACTAGCGGGGATCAGTACTTC. It yields the protein CASRLALGTSGDQYF.

The chain links TRBV19 to TRBJ2-1, with D possibly matching TRBD2 (6 bases). The CDR3 is 16 amino acids. V was trimmed by 5 bases and J by 3 bases, leaving 17 bases between them. From germline, CDR1 is LNHDA and CDR2 SQIVND (reference sequence). CDR3 residues: CASSPTEGARYNEQFF. CDR3 DNA: TGTGCCAGTAGTCCTACGGAGGGCGCGCGCTACAATGAGCAGTTCTTC.

The chain combines TRBV19 with TRBJ1-3, with D unclear. This CDR3 comprises 15 residues. The V end was cut by 3 bases, the J end by 4 bases, with 13 bases between. CDR1 is LNHDA and CDR2 is SQIVND in the germline V gene (reference sequence). The CDR3 DNA sequence: TGTGCCAGTAGTATCGGGCCCACGGGAGGAAACACCATATATTTT. This sequence encodes CASSIGPTGGNTIYF.

DNA of the CDR3: TGTGCCAGCAGCTCCAGGGGGCTGGGGAGTGGCGAGCAGTACTTC. The encoded protein is CASSSRGLGSGEQYF. This chain joins TRBV6-5 and TRBJ2-7; 8 bases are a match to TRBD1. Trimming took 6 bases from V and 6 from J; bases not matched to a gene: 13. CDR1 MNHEY and CDR2 SVGAGI come from the germline V gene. The CDR3 loop spans 15 amino acids.

The V call is TRBV7-9, the J call TRBJ1-1; TRBD1 aligns across 7 bases. V lost 6 bases and J lost 3; bases outside the gene matches: 13. CDR1 is SEHNR, CDR2 FQNEAQ, per germline (reference sequence). The CDR3 runs 16 residues. The CDR3 coding sequence is TGTGCCAGCAGAATAGGGCCCACAGGGGTTTACACTGAAGCTTTCTTT. It yields the protein CASRIGPTGVYTEAFF.

This chain joins TRBV28 and TRBJ2-5; D remains unclear. This CDR3 is built from 11 residues. Germline CDR1 is MDHEN and CDR2 is SYDVKM. The V end was cut by 5 bases, the J end by 2 bases, with 3 bases between. CDR3 sequence: CASSRQETQYF. The DNA of the CDR3 is TGTGCCAGCAGTCGTCAAGAGACCCAGTACTTC. The whole variable domain, remainder taken from reference TRBV28 and TRBJ2-5, is DVKVTQSSRYLVKRTGEKVFLECVQDMDHENMFWYRQDPGLGLRLIYFSYDVKMKEKGDIPEGYSVSREKKERFSLILESASTNQTSMYLCASSRQETQYFGPGTRLLVL.

The chain joins TRBV11-2 to TRBJ2-6, with 10 bases that match TRBD1. V trimming: 4 bases; J trimming: 1 base; junction bases outside the gene matches: 10. CDR1 is SGHAT and CDR2 is FQNNGV in the germline V gene. The CDR3 runs 19 residues. The CDR3 here is CASSSTRDRGGSGANVLTF. The CDR3 DNA is TGTGCCAGCAGCTCTACCCGGGACAGGGGAGGGTCTGGGGCCAACGTCCTGACTTTC.

The V gene is TRBV2, the J gene TRBJ1-2; maybe TRBD1 (6 bases). The CDR3 extends over 13 amino acids. Looked up from germline, CDR1 is SNHLY and CDR2 is FYNNEI. Trimming removed 5 bases at V and 2 bases at J, with 9 bases between. CDR3 DNA sequence: TGTGCCAGCAGTACTACAGGGAACTATGGCTACACCTTC. It encodes CASSTTGNYGYTF. The variable domain in full, with the rest retrieved from reference TRBV2 and TRBJ1-2, is EPEVTQTPSHQVTQMGQEVILRCVPISNHLYFYWYRQILGQKVEFLVSFYNNEISEKSEIFDDQFSVERPDGSNFTLKIRSTKLEDSAMYFCASSTTGNYGYTFGSGTRLTVV.

This chain connects TRBV6-2 or TRBV6-3 to TRBJ2-5; possible D gene TRBD2, 6 bases. Between the trimmed V and J ends, which lost 2 bases and 2 bases, there was a span of 12 bases. This CDR3 is built from 15 residues. Per germline, CDR1 MNHEY and CDR2 SVGEGT. The CDR3 DNA reads as TGTGCCAGCAGTTACCCTAGCGTACTACAAGAGACCCAGTACTTC. It yields the protein CASSYPSVLQETQYF.

This chain connects TRBV11-2 to TRBJ1-6, with no clear D. Germline loops: CDR1 SGHAT, CDR2 FQNNGV. Deletions cut 1 base from V and 7 bases from J, with 14 bases between. The CDR3 has 16 amino acids. The DNA of the CDR3 is TGTGCCAGCAGCTTAGGTGAGGATCCTCAAAATTCACCCCTCCACTTT. Protein: CASSLGEDPQNSPLHF. The full variable domain, completed using reference TRBV11-2 and TRBJ1-6, is EAGVAQSPRYKIIEKRQSVAFWCNPISGHATLYWYQQILGQGPKLLIQFQNNGVVDDSQLPKDRFSAERLKGVDSTLKIQPAKLEDSAVYLCASSLGEDPQNSPLHFGNGTRLTVT.

The genes are TRBV21-1 and TRBJ2-7; TRBD1 is taken as the D call from the table, unchecked against the DNA. TRBV21-1 is recorded as a pseudogene. The CDR3 loop spans 15 amino acids. The CDR3 DNA sequence: TGTGCCAGCAGCAAAGAGGCAGGTAATTCCTACGAGCAGTACTTC. Residues: CASSKEAGNSYEQYF.

The V and J genes are TRBV11-2 and TRBJ2-7; D may be TRBD2 (5 bases). Looked up from germline, CDR1 is SGHAT and CDR2 is FQNNGV. The CDR3 loop spans 13 amino acids. Trimming took off 0 bases at V and 5 bases at J, with 8 bases between the two ends. The CDR3 sequence: CASSLESGNEQYF. CDR3 DNA: TGTGCCAGCAGCTTAGAGTCGGGAAACGAGCAGTACTTC.

This chain uses TRBV4-2 with TRBJ2-3, with D unclear. Germline V gives CDR1 LGHNA, CDR2 YNFKEQ. Trimming cost V 1 base and J 4 bases, with 3 bases left between them. The CDR3 consists of 12 residues. In DNA form, the CDR3 reads TGTGCCAGCAGCCAAGGAGCAGATACGCAGTATTTT. This encodes CASSQGADTQYF.

This clone appeared once. The chain couples TRBV6-1 to TRBJ2-5, with TRBD2 matching 13 bases. V lost 4 bases, J lost 5 bases, and 7 bases stayed unmatched. The CDR3 is made up of 16 amino acids. Germline CDR1 reads MNHNS; CDR2 reads SASEGT. This chain's CDR3 is CASSATGTSGAETQYF. The CDR3 DNA follows: TGTGCCAGCAGTGCCACCGGGACTAGCGGGGCTGAGACCCAGTACTTC.

The V gene is TRBV19, the J gene TRBJ1-2, with D unclear. V was trimmed by 6 bases and J by 0 bases, leaving 14 bases between them. The CDR3 runs to 15 residues. CDR1 is LNHDA and CDR2 is SQIVND in the germline V gene (reference sequence). CDR3 loop: CASRRVISSNYGYTF. Written as DNA, the CDR3 is TGTGCCAGTAGGAGGGTTATATCGTCTAACTATGGCTACACCTTC. Complete variable domain (other parts from reference TRBV19 and TRBJ1-2): DGGITQSPKYLFRKEGQNVTLSCEQNLNHDAMYWYRQDPGQGLRLIYYSQIVNDFQKGDIAEGYSVSREKKESFPLTVTSAQKNPTAFYLCASRRVISSNYGYTFGSGTRLTVV.

V gene TRBV11-2 combines with J gene TRBJ2-5; TRBD1 aligns across 9 bases. This CDR3 has 15 residues. Germline V gives CDR1 SGHAT, CDR2 FQNNGV. V shed 5 bases and J 4 bases; nucleotides not matched to a gene: 8. The CDR3 loop reads CASSLYRGRSETQYF. Here the CDR3 DNA reads TGTGCCAGCAGCCTTTACAGGGGGCGGTCAGAGACCCAGTACTTC.

Notes on this clone: The sample holds other DNA sequences that translate to the same CDR3. V is TRBV19 and J is TRBJ2-5; D is undetermined. The CDR3 loop spans 13 amino acids. Germline CDR1 reads LNHDA; CDR2 reads SQIVND (reference sequence). Trimming removed 3 bases from V and 1 base from J, with 6 bases in between. The CDR3 DNA reads as TGTGCCAGTAGTATTGGCAGCCAAGAGACCCAGTACTTC. It specifies CASSIGSQETQYF.